The 32 T cell receptor beta chains below come from one sample, sequenced in a study of T cell responses to AZD1222 COVID-19 vaccine. Clones were read by immunoSEQ multiplex PCR, and TCRdb kept only the in-frame ones, dropping some. The sample has over 100,000 clones, 91% seen once; the top ten hold over 6.5%. The input for sequencing was peripheral blood, taken on day 0 of AZD1222 vaccination. The receptors were gathered from an adult in good health.

The CDR3 protein is CASSPLQRFGYQETQYF. CDR3 DNA: TGCGCCAGCAGCCCACTTCAGCGGTTCGGGTACCAAGAGACCCAGTACTTC. The J gene is TRBJ2-5, the V gene TRBV10-1; D might be TRBD2 (5 bases). The CDR3 is 17 amino acids. Germline V gene lookup returns CDR1 WNHNN and CDR2 SYGVQD (reference sequence). The ends were cut back, 6 bases at V and 0 bases at J, with 20 bases in the middle.

The chain combines TRBV18 with TRBJ1-1; D possibly corresponds to TRBD1 (5 bases). Looked up from germline, CDR1 is KGHSH and CDR2 is LQKENI. The V end was cut by 3 bases, the J end by 0 bases, with 11 bases between. The length of the CDR3 is 15 residues. DNA for the CDR3: TGTGCCAGCTCACCTCGGGGACTGATGAACACTGAAGCTTTCTTT. It codes for CASSPRGLMNTEAFF.

The rearrangement links TRBV29-1 to TRBJ1-1; D unresolved. The germline V gene has CDR1 SQVTM and CDR2 ANQGSEA. This CDR3 is built from 13 residues. Deletions cut 1 base from V and 0 bases from J, with 6 bases between. This CDR3 reads CSVEGRVNTEAFF. The CDR3 DNA follows: TGCAGCGTTGAAGGGCGGGTGAACACTGAAGCTTTCTTT.

The chain employs TRBV4-1 and TRBJ2-2, with D hard to call. V was trimmed by 1 base and J by 4 bases, leaving 7 bases between them. This CDR3 has 14 residues. CDR1 and CDR2 (germline): MGHRA, YSYEKL. CDR3 sequence: CASSQGLSTGELFF. CDR3 coding DNA: TGCGCCAGCAGCCAAGGTCTCAGCACCGGGGAGCTGTTTTTT.

The genes are TRBV18 and TRBJ2-2, with TRBD2 identical over 7 bases. V gave up 2 bases and J gave up 4 bases; unmatched junction bases: 7. Per germline, CDR1 KGHSH and CDR2 LQKENI. This CDR3 comprises 16 residues. DNA of the CDR3: TGTGCCAGCTCACCAGCGGGACTAAGAACCACCGGGGAGCTGTTTTTT. It translates to CASSPAGLRTTGELFF.

The chain has TRBV4-1 and TRBJ2-3, with D tentatively TRBD1 (6 bases). This CDR3 comprises 17 residues. V lost 0 bases and J lost 0, with 13 bases in between. Germline CDR1 MGHRA, CDR2 YSYEKL. The CDR3 loop reads CASSQEGSGASTDTQYF. DNA of the CDR3: TGCGCCAGCAGCCAAGAAGGGTCAGGGGCGAGCACAGATACGCAGTATTTT.

The gene calls are TRBV11-3 and TRBJ2-3; a possible D gene is TRBD1 (6 bases). V gave up 3 bases and J gave up 10 bases, with 17 bases separating them. CDR3 length: 14 amino acids. Germline CDR1 is SGHNT and CDR2 is YENEEA. CDR3 coding DNA: TGTGCCAGCAGCTTGGACAGCGAACCACGCGCGCAGTATTTT. It encodes CASSLDSEPRAQYF.

The CDR3 DNA sequence: TGTGCCAGCAGAGAGGGGGCGCAATTCGGTTCACCCCTCCACTTT. Its protein product is CASREGAQFGSPLHF. The V call is TRBV2, the J call TRBJ1-6; TRBD1 matches at 7 bases. The CDR3 consists of 15 residues. Germline V CDR1 and CDR2: SNHLY, FYNNEI. Trimming cost V 6 bases and J 9 bases; bases outside gene matches: 11.

CDR3 protein: CASSKRRQGYNEQFF. The CDR3 DNA sequence: TGTGCCAGCAGCAAAAGGAGACAGGGGTACAATGAGCAGTTCTTC. The chain links TRBV21-1 to TRBJ2-1; no DNA check was done on the table's D call, TRBD1. TRBV21-1 is a listed pseudogene. The CDR3 sequence is 15 residues long.

This clone has only one observation. J is TRBJ2-5 and V is TRBV5-1, with a possible D match to TRBD1 (5 bases). Trimming stripped 1 base from V and 5 bases from J, with 12 bases between. The CDR3 is 14 residues long. The germline V gene encodes CDR1 SGHRS and CDR2 YFSETQ. This CDR3 is CASSLNRPSETQYF. CDR3 DNA sequence: TGCGCCAGCAGCTTGAACAGGCCATCCGAGACCCAGTACTTC.

The rearrangement joins TRBV6-5 to TRBJ2-7; D is uncertain. V lost 0 bases, J lost 3 bases, and 12 bases lay in between. Germline V CDR1 and CDR2: MNHEY, SVGAGI. The CDR3 loop spans 15 amino acids. The CDR3 DNA reads TGTGCCAGCAGTTACTCTACCCAGGTCAGCTACGAGCAGTACTTC. Translation: CASSYSTQVSYEQYF.

This clone appeared once. This chain uses TRBV5-1 with TRBJ2-5; D possibly matches TRBD1 or TRBD2 (5 bases each). This CDR3 has 15 residues. Germline V gene lookup returns CDR1 SGHRS and CDR2 YFSETQ. V was pared by 4 bases and J by 0 bases, with 13 bases between. CDR3 residues: CASSQDGGDQETQYF. CDR3 coding DNA: TGCGCCAGCAGCCAGGATGGGGGTGACCAAGAGACCCAGTACTTC.

This chain joins TRBV30 and TRBJ1-4; a weak D match, TRBD1 (5 bases). The CDR3 consists of 15 residues. The germline V gene encodes CDR1 GTSNPN and CDR2 SVGIG (reference sequence). V gave up 1 base and J gave up 1 base, with 10 bases separating them. The DNA for the CDR3 is TGTGCCTGGAGTGAGGGGCTGGGAACTAATGAAAAACTGTTTTTT. It encodes CAWSEGLGTNEKLFF.

The rearrangement joins TRBV28 to TRBJ1-2; D is ambiguous. The CDR3 contains 12 residues. Germline lookup yields CDR1 MDHEN and CDR2 SYDVKM. The ends were cut back, 2 bases at V and 5 bases at J, with 6 bases in the middle. CDR3 region: CASSLGAYGYTF. CDR3 nucleotide sequence: TGTGCCAGCAGTTTAGGTGCTTATGGCTACACCTTC.

The chain links TRBV3-1 (or the pseudogene TRBV3-2) to TRBJ2-1, with D perhaps given as TRBD1 or TRBD2 (5 bases each). The ends were cut back, 4 bases at V and 15 bases at J, with 13 bases in the middle. Germline V gives CDR1 LGHDT, CDR2 YNNKEL (reference sequence). CDR3 length: 11 residues. The CDR3 region is CASSRRDRLFF. CDR3 nucleotide sequence: TGTGCCAGCAGCCGCAGGGACCGCTTGTTCTTC.

V is TRBV11-1 and J is TRBJ1-5; D call uncertain. The CDR3 extends over 14 amino acids. Per the germline V gene, CDR1 is SGHAT and CDR2 is FQDESV (reference sequence). V gave up 5 bases and J gave up 3 bases, with 11 bases separating them. The CDR3, as DNA: TGTGCCAGCAGCAACGACGGATACAATCAGCCCCAGCATTTT. This sequence encodes CASSNDGYNQPQHF. Together with reference TRBV11-1 and TRBJ1-5, the CDR3 gives the full variable domain: EAEVAQSPRYKITEKSQAVAFWCDPISGHATLYWYRQILGQGPELLVQFQDESVVDDSQLPKDRFSAERLKGVDSTLKIQPAELGDSAMYLCASSNDGYNQPQHFGDGTRLSIL.

This rearrangement joins TRBV20-1 to TRBJ1-2; D remains ambiguous. Germline V gives CDR1 DFQATT, CDR2 SNEGSKA (reference sequence). V lost 3 bases to trimming and J lost 8 bases, with 13 bases between them. This CDR3 comprises 12 residues. The CDR3 loop is CSASPTDGGYTF. The DNA of the CDR3 is TGCAGTGCTAGTCCGACGGACGGCGGCTACACCTTC.

V is TRBV19 and J is TRBJ1-5, with D possibly matching TRBD1 (5 bases). Germline V gene lookup returns CDR1 LNHDA and CDR2 SQIVND (reference sequence). The CDR3 length is 12 residues. V was cut by 7 bases and J by 4 bases, with 8 bases left in between. Written as DNA, the CDR3 is TGTGCCAGTACGTGGGGGAATCAGCCCCAGCATTTT. It codes for CASTWGNQPQHF.

The J gene is TRBJ1-6, the V gene TRBV4-1; no clear D. The V and J ends lost 1 base and 8 bases respectively, with 12 bases between them. The CDR3 extends over 15 amino acids. Germline lookup yields CDR1 MGHRA and CDR2 YSYEKL. Written as DNA, the CDR3 is TGCGCCAGCAGCCAAGTCATCTCCTGGTATTCACCCCTCCACTTT. Amino acids: CASSQVISWYSPLHF.

The chain is built from TRBV6-5 and TRBJ1-2; D ambiguous. CDR1 and CDR2 (germline): MNHEY, SVGAGI. CDR3 size: 14 residues. V gave up 0 bases and J gave up 8 bases, with 13 bases separating them. CDR3 nucleotide sequence: TGTGCCAGCAGTTACTCGTACGAGAGAGGGGGCTACACCTTC. Amino acid sequence: CASSYSYERGGYTF.

This chain connects TRBV12-3 or TRBV12-4 to TRBJ2-7; D may correspond to TRBD1 or TRBD2 (5 bases each). The CDR3 has 13 residues. V shed 3 bases and J shed 6 bases, with 12 bases lying between them. In DNA form, the CDR3 reads TGTGCCAGCAGTTTTCTTGGGGGTCCCGAGCAGTACTTC. Translation gives CASSFLGGPEQYF.

This clone showed up just once. The V and J genes are TRBV2 and TRBJ2-1; a weak D match, TRBD1 (6 bases). This CDR3 spans 12 amino acids. Germline V lookup: CDR1 SNHLY, CDR2 FYNNEI. Trimming shortened V by 5 bases and J by 8 bases, and 10 bases separated the two germline ends. The CDR3 protein is CASSPGVDEQFF. In nucleotides, the CDR3 is TGTGCCAGCAGTCCAGGGGTGGATGAGCAGTTCTTC. The full variable domain, with the rest looked up from reference TRBV2 and TRBJ2-1, is EPEVTQTPSHQVTQMGQEVILRCVPISNHLYFYWYRQILGQKVEFLVSFYNNEISEKSEIFDDQFSVERPDGSNFTLKIRSTKLEDSAMYFCASSPGVDEQFFGPGTRLTVL.

The V gene is TRBV19, the J gene TRBJ1-2, with 7 positions matching TRBD1. There are 15 residues in the CDR3. The V and J ends lost 7 bases and 0 bases, in that order; junction bases with no gene match: 8. Germline assignment: CDR1 LNHDA and CDR2 SQIVND (reference sequence). CDR3 loop: CASTSRDSSNYGYTF. As DNA, the CDR3 is TGTGCCAGTACTTCCCGGGACAGTTCTAACTATGGCTACACCTTC. Filled out from reference TRBV19 and TRBJ1-2, the complete variable domain reads DGGITQSPKYLFRKEGQNVTLSCEQNLNHDAMYWYRQDPGQGLRLIYYSQIVNDFQKGDIAEGYSVSREKKESFPLTVTSAQKNPTAFYLCASTSRDSSNYGYTFGSGTRLTVV.

The V and J genes are TRBV12-3 or TRBV12-4 and TRBJ1-2; D is unclear. With 1 base removed from V and 3 bases from J, the gap between germline ends came to 6 bases. The CDR3 length is 13 residues. DNA for the CDR3: TGTGCCAGCAGTTTAGGGTCTCACTATGGCTACACCTTC. This translates into CASSLGSHYGYTF.

V usage is TRBV6-5 and J usage is TRBJ1-4; maybe TRBD1 (5 bases). The CDR3 runs to 16 residues. V dropped 0 bases and J dropped 7 bases, with 15 bases sitting between them. Germline lookup yields CDR1 MNHEY and CDR2 SVGAGI. CDR3 nucleotides: TGTGCCAGCAGTTACTCGAGCTGGGGGAACATTGAAAAACTGTTTTTT. This encodes CASSYSSWGNIEKLFF.

The table lists this clone with a count of one. V and J are TRBV5-6 and TRBJ1-2, with D perhaps matching TRBD1 (5 bases). There are 16 residues in the CDR3. Germline-derived CDR1 and CDR2 are SGHDT and YYEEEE. Trimming shortened V by 0 bases and J by 2 bases, and 14 bases separated the two germline ends. The CDR3 DNA follows: TGTGCCAGCAGCTTGGTATTACAGGAGATCAACTATGGCTACACCTTC. Its translation: CASSLVLQEINYGYTF.

The V call is TRBV10-1, the J call TRBJ2-1; 9 bases are a match to TRBD1. The junction had 10 bases not matched to a gene; V was cut back by 2 bases and J by 8 bases. Germline values: CDR1 WNHNN, CDR2 SYGVQD (reference sequence). The length of the CDR3 is 16 residues. The chain's CDR3 is CASSELAGTGLYEQFF. The CDR3 nucleotides read TGCGCCAGCAGTGAGCTAGCCGGGACAGGGCTCTATGAGCAGTTCTTC.

The gene calls are TRBV27 and TRBJ1-1; 7 bases fit TRBD1. Germline-derived CDR1 and CDR2 are MNHEY and SMNVEV (reference sequence). V was clipped by 0 bases and J by 3 bases; unmatched bases: 4. CDR3 length equals 15 residues. This CDR3 is CASSLSGQTDTEAFF. The CDR3 DNA is TGTGCCAGCAGTTTATCGGGACAGACCGACACTGAAGCTTTCTTT.

This chain links TRBV6-5 with TRBJ2-7; 11 nucleotides agree with TRBD2. Germline V gene sequence: CDR1 MNHEY, CDR2 SVGAGI. The CDR3 is made up of 15 amino acids. Losses at the gene ends were 6 bases for V and 7 bases for J; bases not matched to a gene: 11. The CDR3 DNA sequence: TGTGCCAGCAGCTACGGGACTAGCGGAGTCTGGGAGCAGTACTTC. It translates to CASSYGTSGVWEQYF.

The sample holds a few counts of this clone. The chain employs TRBV19 and TRBJ1-5; 7 nucleotides agree with TRBD1. Germline V lookup: CDR1 LNHDA, CDR2 SQIVND (reference sequence). The length of the CDR3 is 16 residues. V lost 5 bases, J lost 1 base, and 8 bases stayed unmatched. The DNA for the CDR3 is TGTGCCAGTAGTGGTCGAACAGGGGTCAGCAATCAGCCCCAGCATTTT. It encodes CASSGRTGVSNQPQHF.

The rearrangement joins TRBV7-9 to TRBJ1-6; D gene unclear. From germline, CDR1 is SEHNR and CDR2 FQNEAQ (reference sequence). Trimming shortened V by 4 bases and J by 3 bases, and 16 bases separated the two germline ends. CDR3 length equals 17 residues. The CDR3 protein is CASSSLTAGDYNSPLHF. Written as DNA, the CDR3 is TGTGCCAGCAGCTCGTTGACCGCCGGGGACTATAATTCACCCCTCCACTTT.

The J gene is TRBJ1-3, the V gene TRBV3-1 (or the pseudogene TRBV3-2); 8 bases align to TRBD1. V lost 3 bases and J lost 4; bases outside the gene matches: 2. CDR3 length: 14 amino acids. CDR1 and CDR2 (germline): LGHDT, YNNKEL (reference sequence). CDR3 region: CASSHGQGGNTIYF. The CDR3 DNA is TGTGCCAGCAGCCACGGACAGGGCGGAAACACCATATATTTT.